The source of this T cell receptor beta chain is a study of T cell responses to AZD1222 COVID-19 vaccine. Notes on the study in general: Nearly half of unique spike-specific TCRs reportedly avoided B.1.351 and B.1.1.7 mutated regions. Just a handful of AZD1222 recipients tested seropositive at baseline.

Concerning this clone: Its antigen is still unknown.

Second-dose intervals near 4 or 12 weeks were combined. Using immunoSEQ multiplex PCR, the repertoire was profiled, and TCRdb retains in-frame clones only, with some absent. The table includes around 150,000 clones, approximately 92% detected once. This specimen was peripheral blood, taken 28 days after the second AZD1222 dose. This clonotype was obtained from an adult who received the AZD1222 COVID-19 vaccine.

The CDR3 region is CASSVEGRGEYYEQYF. The CDR3 nucleotides are TGTGCCAGCAGCGTAGAAGGCCGGGGGGAGTACTACGAGCAGTACTTC. The gene calls are TRBV9 and TRBJ2-7; 7 nucleotides match TRBD2. The CDR3 has 16 amino acids. The junction had 9 bases not matched to a gene; V was cut back by 0 bases and J by 3 bases. Germline lookup yields CDR1 SGDLS and CDR2 YYNGEE.